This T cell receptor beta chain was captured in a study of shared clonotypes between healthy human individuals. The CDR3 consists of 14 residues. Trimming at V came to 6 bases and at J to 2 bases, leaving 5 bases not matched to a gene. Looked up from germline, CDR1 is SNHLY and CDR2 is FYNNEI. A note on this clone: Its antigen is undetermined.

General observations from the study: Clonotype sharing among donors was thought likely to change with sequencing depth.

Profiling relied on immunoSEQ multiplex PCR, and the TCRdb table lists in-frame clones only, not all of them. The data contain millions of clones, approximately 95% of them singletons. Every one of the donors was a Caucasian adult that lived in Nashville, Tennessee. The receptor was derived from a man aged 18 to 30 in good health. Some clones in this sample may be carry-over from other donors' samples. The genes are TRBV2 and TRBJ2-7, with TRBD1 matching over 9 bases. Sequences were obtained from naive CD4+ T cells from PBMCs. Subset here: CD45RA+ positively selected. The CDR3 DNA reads TGTGCCAGCAGGGGGACAGGGACGCCCTACGAGCAGTACTTC. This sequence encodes CASRGTGTPYEQYF.